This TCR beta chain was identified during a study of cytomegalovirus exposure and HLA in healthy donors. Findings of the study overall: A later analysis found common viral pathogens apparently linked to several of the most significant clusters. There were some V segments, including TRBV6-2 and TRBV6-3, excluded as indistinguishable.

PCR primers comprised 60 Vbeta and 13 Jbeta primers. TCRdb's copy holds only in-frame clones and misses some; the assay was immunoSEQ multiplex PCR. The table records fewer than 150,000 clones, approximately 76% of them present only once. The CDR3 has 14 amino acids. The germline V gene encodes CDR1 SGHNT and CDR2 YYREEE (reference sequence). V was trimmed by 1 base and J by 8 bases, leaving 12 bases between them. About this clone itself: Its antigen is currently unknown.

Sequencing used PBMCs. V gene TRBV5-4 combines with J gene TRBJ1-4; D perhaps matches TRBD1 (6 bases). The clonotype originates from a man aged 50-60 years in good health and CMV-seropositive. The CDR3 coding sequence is TGTGCCAGCAGCTTGAGGGGGGGAAACGAAAAACTGTTTTTT. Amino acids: CASSLRGGNEKLFF.